The present TCR beta chain was sequenced within a study of cytomegalovirus exposure and HLA in healthy donors. Study observations and caveats: Later analysis showed TCR association rates varying by HLA locus, highest for DRB1 and lowest for HLA-C.

Germline CDR1 reads SGHRS; CDR2 reads YFSETQ. CDR3 length equals 15 residues. The germline V and J ends were trimmed by 4 bases and 0 bases, with 10 bases remaining between them. Regarding this clone: The antigen is undetermined.

The PCR contained 60 Vbeta and 13 Jbeta primers. The assay was immunoSEQ multiplex PCR, and TCRdb's table has in-frame clones only and misses some. The table records some 200,000 clones, 79% of them present only once. The sequenced material came from PBMCs. The clonotype originates from a girl under 18 in good health and CMV-seropositive. The chain carries TRBV5-1 and TRBJ2-2; a possible D gene is TRBD1 (6 bases). The CDR3 DNA follows: TGCGCCAGCAGCCTAGACAGGCCGAACACCGGGGAGCTGTTTTTT. Its translation: CASSLDRPNTGELFF.